This TCR beta chain stems from a study of blood T cell repertoires in COVID-19. Study in general: The United States, Italy and Spain provided the acute and convalescent COVID-19 samples. T cells, B-cell-depleted T cells, or PBMCs provided the cDNA or gDNA that served as material.

In the original workflow: Reference gene primer amplification in the assay estimated nucleated cell counts. This table comes from immunoSEQ multiplex PCR, and its TCRdb copy is limited to in-frame clones, with some not included. That table supplies the V and J calls and clone size; D and trimming were determined from the DNA. The top ten hold 0.85% to 1.2% of the sample, which has about 380,000 clones, 81% seen once. Germline V gives CDR1 MGHRA, CDR2 YSYEKL. CDR3 length: 15 amino acids. The V end was cut by 0 bases, the J end by 4 bases, with 12 bases between. The specimen was peripheral blood. The chain joins TRBV4-1 to TRBJ1-2; weak D call: TRBD1 (5 bases). This TCR came from a human donor with acute or convalescent COVID-19. The donor label of this sample is uncertain. The chain's CDR3 is CASSQDPDSSYGYTF. The CDR3 DNA is TGCGCCAGCAGCCAAGATCCAGACAGTTCCTATGGCTACACCTTC.